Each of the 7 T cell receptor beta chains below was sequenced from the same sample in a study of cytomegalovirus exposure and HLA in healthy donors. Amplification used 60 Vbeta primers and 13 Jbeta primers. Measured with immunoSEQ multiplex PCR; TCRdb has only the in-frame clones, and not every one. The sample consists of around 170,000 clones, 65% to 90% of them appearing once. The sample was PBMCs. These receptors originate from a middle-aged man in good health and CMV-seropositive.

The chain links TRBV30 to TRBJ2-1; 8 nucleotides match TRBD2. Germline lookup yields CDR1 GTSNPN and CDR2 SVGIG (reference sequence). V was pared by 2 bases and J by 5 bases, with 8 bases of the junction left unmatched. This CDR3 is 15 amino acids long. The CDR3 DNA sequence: TGTGCCTGGAGTAAACTAGCGGATACCGACAATGAGCAGTTCTTC. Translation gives CAWSKLADTDNEQFF.

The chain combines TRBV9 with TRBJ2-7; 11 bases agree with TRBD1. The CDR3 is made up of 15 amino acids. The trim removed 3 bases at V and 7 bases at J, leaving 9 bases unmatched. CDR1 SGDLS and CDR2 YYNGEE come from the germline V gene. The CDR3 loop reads CASSARTGGLGEQYF. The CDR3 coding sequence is TGTGCCAGCAGCGCACGGACAGGGGGCTTGGGGGAGCAGTACTTC.

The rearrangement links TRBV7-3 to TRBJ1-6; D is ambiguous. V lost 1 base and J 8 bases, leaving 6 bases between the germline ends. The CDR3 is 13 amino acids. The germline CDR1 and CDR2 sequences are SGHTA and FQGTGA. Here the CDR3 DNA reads TGTGCCAGCAGCTTAATTAGCGATTCACCCCTCCACTTT. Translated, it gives CASSLISDSPLHF.

CDR3: CASSKSSGTGVGVNTEAFF. CDR3 sequence (DNA): TGTGCCAGCAGCAAAAGCTCCGGGACAGGGGTTGGGGTGAACACTGAAGCTTTCTTT. This sequence joins TRBV21-1 and TRBJ1-1; the D call TRBD1 from the table was never checked on the DNA. TRBV21-1 constitutes a pseudogene. This CDR3 is 19 amino acids long.

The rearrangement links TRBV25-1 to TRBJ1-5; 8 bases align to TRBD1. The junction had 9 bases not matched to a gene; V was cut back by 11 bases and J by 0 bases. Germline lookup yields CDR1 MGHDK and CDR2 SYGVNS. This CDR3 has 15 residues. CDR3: CASLGTGISNQPQHF. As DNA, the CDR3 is TGTGCCTCGCTCGGGACAGGCATTAGCAATCAGCCCCAGCATTTT.

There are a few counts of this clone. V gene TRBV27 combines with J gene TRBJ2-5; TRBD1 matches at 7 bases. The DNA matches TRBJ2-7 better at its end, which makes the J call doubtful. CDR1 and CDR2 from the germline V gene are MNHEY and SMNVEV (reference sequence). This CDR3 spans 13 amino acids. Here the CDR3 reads CASSDRAPYEQYF. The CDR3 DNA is TGTGCCAGCTCCGACAGGGCGCCCTACGAGCAGTACTTC.

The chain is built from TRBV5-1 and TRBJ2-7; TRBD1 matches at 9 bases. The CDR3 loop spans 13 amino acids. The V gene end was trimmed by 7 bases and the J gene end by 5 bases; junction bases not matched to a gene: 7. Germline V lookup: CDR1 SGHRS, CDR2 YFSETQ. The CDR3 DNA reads TGCGCCAGCGGGCCGGGACAGGGCCACGAGCAGTACTTC. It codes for CASGPGQGHEQYF.